Below, 22 T cell receptor beta chains from the same sample are listed, as sequenced in a study of shared clonotypes between healthy human individuals. Method: immunoSEQ multiplex PCR; TCRdb's copy keeps in-frame clones and lacks some. The table lists some 2.1 million clones, 90% to 95% of them singletons. The sample consisted of naive CD4+ T cells sorted from blood. As to subset: CD45RA+ positively selected. These receptors came from a man in his late teens or twenties in good health.

This rearrangement joins TRBV4-3 to TRBJ1-2; TRBD1 matches 7 bases. The CDR3 is 15 residues long. The V gene end was trimmed by 0 bases and the J gene end by 4 bases; junction bases not matched to a gene: 5. Germline V gene data show CDR1 as LGHNA and CDR2 as YSLEER. This CDR3 is CASSQDNRGGYGYTF. The CDR3, as DNA: TGCGCCAGCAGCCAAGATAACAGGGGTGGCTATGGCTACACCTTC.

The J gene is TRBJ2-2, the V gene TRBV10-3; tentatively, D is TRBD1 or TRBD2 (5 bases each). The CDR3 length is 16 residues. CDR1 is ENHRY and CDR2 is SYGVKD in the germline V gene. Trimming cost V 5 bases and J 0 bases, with 13 bases left between them. The CDR3 DNA reads as TGTGCCATCAGTAAGGGACGAGATACGAACACCGGGGAGCTGTTTTTT. It is translated as CAISKGRDTNTGELFF.

The chain joins TRBV7-9 to TRBJ1-2, with TRBD1 matching 7 bases. CDR3 size: 12 residues. V shed 5 bases and J 6 bases; nucleotides not matched to a gene: 3. The germline V gene has CDR1 SEHNR and CDR2 FQNEAQ (reference sequence). DNA of the CDR3: TGTGCCAGCAGCGCGACAGGGAATGGCTACACCTTC. Protein: CASSATGNGYTF.

Written as DNA, the CDR3 is TGCGCCAGCAGCTTGGTTATTCCTGGCGGGGGCACCTACGAGCAGTACTTC. Translated: CASSLVIPGGGTYEQYF. The genes are TRBV5-1 and TRBJ2-7; tentative D call: TRBD2 (7 bases). The CDR3 sequence is 17 residues long. Looked up from germline, CDR1 is SGHRS and CDR2 is YFSETQ. V was shortened by 0 bases and J by 2 bases, with 18 bases between the two germline ends.

The V gene is TRBV27, the J gene TRBJ1-4; D uncertain. The V end was cut by 5 bases, the J end by 2 bases, with 24 bases between. Per germline, CDR1 MNHEY and CDR2 SMNVEV (reference sequence). The CDR3 has 19 amino acids. The CDR3 spells CASSPSYLGTYLTNEKLFF. CDR3 DNA: TGTGCCAGCAGTCCCTCTTATTTGGGAACGTACTTGACTAATGAAAAACTGTTTTTT.

CDR3 amino acids: CAISDSGSLYGYTF. The CDR3 bases are TGTGCCATCAGTGATTCAGGATCCCTCTATGGCTACACCTTC. This chain links TRBV10-3 with TRBJ1-2, with D unclear. V was shortened by 3 bases and J by 4 bases, with 12 bases between the two germline ends. CDR3 length: 14 residues. Germline CDR1 reads ENHRY; CDR2 reads SYGVKD.

The V call is TRBV6-6, the J call TRBJ2-3, with TRBD2 as a possible D gene (6 bases). The V and J ends lost 8 bases and 6 bases respectively, with 15 bases between them. CDR3 size: 13 residues. Germline CDR1 MNHNY, CDR2 SVGAGI (reference sequence). CDR3 coding DNA: TGTGCCAGCCGAACGGGAGAGCTCGATACGCAGTATTTT. Protein: CASRTGELDTQYF.

The chain combines TRBV6-1 with TRBJ2-7; D gene unclear. The CDR3 spans 14 residues. V was clipped by 4 bases and J by 0 bases, with 10 bases between them. Germline lookup yields CDR1 MNHNS and CDR2 SASEGT. In DNA, the CDR3 is TGTGCCAGCAGTGTAGCACGTACCTCCTACGAGCAGTACTTC. Its protein product is CASSVARTSYEQYF.

The chain recombines TRBV7-9 with TRBJ2-5; D ambiguous. This CDR3 spans 14 amino acids. V shed 0 bases and J shed 4 bases, with 9 bases lying between them. CDR1 SEHNR and CDR2 FQNEAQ come from the germline V gene (reference sequence). CDR3 in DNA: TGTGCCAGCAGCTTAGCTATCAGAGGAGAGACCCAGTACTTC. Protein product: CASSLAIRGETQYF.

J is TRBJ2-7 and V is TRBV11-2, with D unclear. This CDR3 has 12 residues. Deletions cut 4 bases from V and 7 bases from J, with 11 bases between. Germline-derived CDR1 and CDR2 are SGHAT and FQNNGV. CDR3 nucleotide sequence: TGTGCCAGCAGCTCCTACCCGCAGGAGCAGTACTTC. This translates into CASSSYPQEQYF.

Remarks on this clone: At the DNA level, this CDR3 is encoded by other sequences in the same sample as well. J is TRBJ2-2 and V is TRBV5-1; 8 bases fit TRBD1. This CDR3 contains 16 residues. Germline CDR1 SGHRS, CDR2 YFSETQ. The J segment lost 1 base and the V segment lost 0 bases, leaving 2 bases of the junction unmatched. CDR3 sequence reads: CASSLVGQGNTGELFF. The CDR3 DNA sequence: TGCGCCAGCAGCTTGGTTGGACAGGGGAACACCGGGGAGCTGTTTTTT.

The gene calls are TRBV7-9 and TRBJ2-7; 7 bases fit TRBD1. Per the germline V gene, CDR1 is SEHNR and CDR2 is FQNEAQ (reference sequence). After removal of 6 bases from V and 5 bases from J, the junction contained 19 bases not matched to a gene. The CDR3 extends over 17 amino acids. CDR3 coding DNA: TGTGCCAGCAGTCCTAGGCCCACAGGGGTTAAGAAGAACGAGCAGTACTTC. Its translation: CASSPRPTGVKKNEQYF.

Remarks on this clone: Other DNA sequences in the same sample also yield this CDR3. V and J are TRBV9 and TRBJ1-5; 7 bases match TRBD1. CDR3 size: 14 residues. After removal of 3 bases from V and 2 bases from J, the junction contained 2 bases not matched to a gene. CDR1 is SGDLS, CDR2 YYNGEE, per germline. The CDR3 loop reads CASSATGGNQPQHF. As DNA, the CDR3 is TGTGCCAGCAGCGCTACAGGGGGCAATCAGCCCCAGCATTTT.

This chain connects TRBV30 to TRBJ1-3; no clear D. The V end lost 4 bases, the J end lost 9 bases, and 10 bases lay between the germline ends. Germline loops: CDR1 GTSNPN, CDR2 SVGIG (reference sequence). The CDR3 has 11 residues. The CDR3 sequence is CAWMAGFTIYF. CDR3 nucleotides: TGTGCCTGGATGGCCGGGTTCACCATATATTTT.

The chain's CDR3 is CAITDRDNQPQHF. In DNA, the CDR3 is TGTGCCATCACCGACAGAGACAATCAGCCCCAGCATTTT. V gene TRBV10-3 combines with J gene TRBJ1-5; tentatively, D is TRBD1 (5 bases). Germline V gene lookup returns CDR1 ENHRY and CDR2 SYGVKD. Trimming stripped 7 bases from V and 3 bases from J, with 10 bases between. The CDR3 is 13 residues long.

This rearrangement joins TRBV7-9 to TRBJ1-6, with D unresolved. There are 13 residues in the CDR3. V was trimmed by 1 base and J by 9 bases, leaving 7 bases between them. Germline V gives CDR1 SEHNR, CDR2 FQNEAQ (reference sequence). The CDR3 coding sequence is TGTGCCAGCAGCTTAGAGGTCACTTCACCCCTCCACTTT. Its translation: CASSLEVTSPLHF.

CDR3 DNA sequence: TGTGCCAGCAGGCTGACAGGGGGAGTTAAGAACGAGCAGTACTTC. This encodes CASRLTGGVKNEQYF. The chain employs TRBV6-1 and TRBJ2-7; 9 bases match TRBD1. The V gene's germline CDR1 is MNHNS and CDR2 SASEGT. This CDR3 region has 15 residues. Trimming at V came to 6 bases and at J to 5 bases, leaving 11 bases not matched to a gene.

The chain recombines TRBV19 with TRBJ2-3, with 9 bases fitting TRBD2. Germline CDR1 is LNHDA and CDR2 is SQIVND (reference sequence). Losses at the gene ends were 7 bases for V and 0 bases for J; bases not matched to a gene: 14. This CDR3 contains 18 residues. The CDR3 spells CASNPFKTSGHSTDTQYF. CDR3 in DNA: TGTGCCAGTAACCCATTCAAGACTAGCGGCCATAGCACAGATACGCAGTATTTT.

The chain employs TRBV29-1 and TRBJ1-1; TRBD1 aligns across 7 bases. V dropped 5 bases and J dropped 4; count of bases not matched to a gene: 16. CDR3 length: 16 residues. CDR1 and CDR2 (germline): SQVTM, ANQGSEA. In DNA form, the CDR3 reads TGCAGCGTTTACCGGACAGGCCGGGGAAAAAGCACTGAAGCTTTCTTT. Encoded protein: CSVYRTGRGKSTEAFF.

The V and J genes are TRBV9 and TRBJ2-3, with 11 positions matching TRBD2. V was clipped by 3 bases and J by 2 bases; unmatched bases: 5. Germline values: CDR1 SGDLS, CDR2 YYNGEE. This CDR3 has 16 amino acids. The CDR3 loop reads CASSALAGDYTDTQYF. In DNA, the CDR3 is TGTGCCAGCAGCGCACTAGCGGGGGACTACACAGATACGCAGTATTTT.

This chain joins TRBV5-1 and TRBJ2-5; TRBD2 matches at 8 bases. CDR3 length equals 14 residues. J gave up 2 bases and V 9 bases, and 9 bases lay outside the gene matches. Germline loops: CDR1 SGHRS, CDR2 YFSETQ. CDR3 coding DNA: TGCGCCACCAGGCGGGGGGTCACTCAAGAGACCCAGTACTTC. Protein product: CATRRGVTQETQYF.

Turning to this clone: Additional DNA sequences in this sample encode the identical CDR3. The genes are TRBV5-4 and TRBJ2-7, with 10 bases aligning to TRBD1. The CDR3 extends over 15 amino acids. Germline CDR1 and CDR2: SGHNT and YYREEE (reference sequence). V shed 0 bases, J shed 3 bases, and the junction held 3 bases outside the gene matches. The CDR3: CASSLGGTGDYEQYF. The CDR3 region has the DNA TGTGCCAGCAGCTTGGGTGGGACAGGGGACTACGAGCAGTACTTC.